This entry describes one T cell receptor (beta chain). Its target is not known. Germline CDR1 and CDR2: SNHLY and FYNNEI. The CDR3 has 14 residues. Unmatched junction bases numbered 3, after V lost 5 bases and J lost 4 bases. TCRdb keeps only in-frame clones here, not all; method: immunoSEQ multiplex PCR. Seen here are fewer than 30,000 clones, about 86% observed once, and the top ten hold 5.3%. This entry is derived from a study of T cells in localized non-small cell lung cancer. Regarding the study as a whole: Of the tissues analyzed, uninvolved adjacent lung showed maximal T cell clonality, greater than tumor.

This chain joins TRBV2 and TRBJ2-2, with 8 positions matching TRBD1. The material sequenced was peripheral blood mononuclear cells, taken before any cancer treatment. This receptor was identified in a man between 40 and 69 years old with stage III lung adenocarcinoma. This CDR3 reads CASSLDRGTGELFF. The CDR3 DNA sequence: TGTGCCAGCAGTTTAGACAGGGGCACCGGGGAGCTGTTTTTT. Together with reference TRBV2 and TRBJ2-2, the CDR3 gives the full variable domain: EPEVTQTPSHQVTQMGQEVILRCVPISNHLYFYWYRQILGQKVEFLVSFYNNEISEKSEIFDDQFSVERPDGSNFTLKIRSTKLEDSAMYFCASSLDRGTGELFFGEGSRLTVL.